These 2 T cell receptor beta chains share one sample of origin, sequenced in a study of blood T cell repertoires in COVID-19. Produced via immunoSEQ multiplex PCR; TCRdb's table is partial and in-frame only. The data hold just over 350,000 clones, with 75% to 90% observed a single time. Sequences were obtained from peripheral blood. The receptors come from a woman aged 55-70 years with COVID-19, enrolled during active disease.

This sequence joins TRBV5-1 and TRBJ1-1; TRBD1 matches at 8 bases. This CDR3 region has 15 residues. CDR1 SGHRS and CDR2 YFSETQ come from the germline V gene. V dropped 0 bases and J dropped 0; count of bases not matched to a gene: 1. In DNA form, the CDR3 reads TGCGCCAGCAGCTTGGACAGGGGGATGAACACTGAAGCTTTCTTT. Its protein is CASSLDRGMNTEAFF.

This clone was picked up a small number of times. Within the sample, other DNA sequences also encode this same CDR3. V usage is TRBV18 and J usage is TRBJ1-5; 8 bases fit TRBD1. The CDR3 loop spans 15 amino acids. The V gene end was trimmed by 5 bases and the J gene end by 0 bases; junction bases not matched to a gene: 3. CDR1 KGHSH and CDR2 LQKENI come from the germline V gene. CDR3 region: CASSSTGDSNQPQHF. The CDR3 nucleotides read TGTGCCAGCTCATCGACAGGGGATAGCAATCAGCCCCAGCATTTT.